A selection of T cell receptor beta chains follows, all from one sample in a study of early T cells in non-severe SARS-CoV-2 infection. MiXCR, run by TCRdb on the 5' RACE reads, gives a single entry per CDR3 protein. The data show roughly 80,000 distinct CDR3 sequences, 11% to 15% seen once. Sequences were obtained from whole blood. These receptors came from an adult who was a healthcare worker with PCR-confirmed SARS-CoV-2 infection or an uninfected control (not recorded which). Both conserved end residues are part of each CDR3. Each record gives: clone size, V gene, D gene, J gene, CDR3 protein, CDR3 DNA. D genes are given only for firm matches. Expanded clones are given a class, and other clones once, few, many or no size at all.

>few|TRBV6-5|-|TRBJ2-7
CASSYTGRGGSYEQYF
TGTGCCAGCAGTTACACGGGCAGGGGGGGTTCCTACGAGCAGTACTTC
>many|TRBV6-2/TRBV6-3|-|TRBJ2-1
CASSYQGGTPTYNEQFF
TGTGCCAGCAGTTACCAGGGGGGGACACCGACATACAATGAGCAGTTCTTC
>many|TRBV15|TRBD2|TRBJ2-1
CATSRGLAVGNEQFF
TGTGCCACCAGCAGAGGGCTAGCGGTAGGCAATGAGCAGTTCTTC
>many|TRBV29-1|-|TRBJ1-1
CSVEGTLGRTEAFF
TGCAGCGTTGAGGGAACGCTCGGCAGGACTGAAGCTTTCTTT
>many|TRBV2|-|TRBJ2-7
CASRPAGTEQYF
TGTGCCAGCCGCCCGGCTGGTACCGAGCAGTACTTC
>many|TRBV6-1|-|TRBJ2-3
CASSGTGRTDTQYF
TGTGCCAGCAGTGGAACAGGGAGGACAGATACGCAGTATTTT
>once|TRBV25-1|TRBD2|TRBJ2-2
CASSAPGTINTGELFF
TGTGCCAGCAGTGCACCTGGGACTATTAACACCGGGGAGCTGTTTTTT
>few|TRBV2|-|TRBJ2-5
CASRPGLQETQYF
TGTGCCAGCAGGCCGGGACTCCAAGAGACCCAGTACTTC
>few|TRBV20-1|TRBD1|TRBJ2-7
CSARLGQGVDEQYF
TGCAGTGCTAGATTGGGACAGGGGGTCGACGAGCAGTACTTC
>few|TRBV29-1|-|TRBJ2-7
CSVVFRGSYEQYF
TGCAGCGTTGTTTTCAGGGGATCCTACGAGCAGTACTTC
>few|TRBV2|-|TRBJ2-5
CASSESETQYF
TGTGCCAGCAGTGAGAGTGAGACCCAGTACTTC
>-|TRBV7-6|-|TRBJ2-1
CASSSYGGSPYNEQFF
TGTGCCAGCAGCTCCTACGGGGGATCCCCCTACAATGAGCAGTTCTTC
>-|TRBV10-2|-|TRBJ1-6
CASSESGTYSYNSPLHF
TGCGCCAGCAGTGAGTCGGGCACTTACTCCTATAATTCACCCCTCCACTTT
>many|TRBV29-1|TRBD1|TRBJ2-5
CSANGQGIETQYF
TGCAGCGCCAATGGACAGGGCATCGAGACCCAGTACTTC
>-|TRBV28|-|TRBJ2-2
CASSSGDTHTGGLFF
TGTGCCAGCAGTTCTGGGGACACACACACCGGGGGGCTGTTTTTT
>many|TRBV14|TRBD1|TRBJ2-7
CASSQPGTGPYEQYF
TGTGCCAGCAGCCAACCAGGGACAGGGCCCTACGAGCAGTACTTC
>-|TRBV21-1|-|TRBJ2-3
CASSKQRGAKTTSTDTQYF
TGTGCCAGCAGCAAGCAAAGAGGAGCGAAAACCACTAGCACAGATACGCAGTATTTT
>few|TRBV4-2|-|TRBJ1-5
CASSPEALVGGNQPQHF
TGTGCCAGCAGCCCCGAGGCCCTTGTGGGTGGGAATCAGCCCCAGCATTTT
>few|TRBV30|-|TRBJ1-5
CGGQRDSSNQPQHF
TGTGGTGGACAGAGAGATTCTAGCAATCAGCCCCAGCATTTT
>-|TRBV15|-|TRBJ1-1
CATSREGVATEAFF
TGTGCCACCAGCAGAGAGGGGGTTGCCACTGAAGCTTTCTTT
>many|TRBV4-2|-|TRBJ1-2
CASSPYGGRAEGYTF
TGTGCCAGCAGCCCCTACGGGGGGAGGGCTGAGGGCTACACCTTC
>-|TRBV15|-|TRBJ2-6
CATSAEGGTGANVLTF
TGTGCCACCAGCGCGGAGGGCGGGACTGGGGCCAACGTCCTGACTTTC
>-|TRBV12-5|TRBD1|TRBJ2-2
CASGLAGQKPMAGELFF
TGTGCTAGTGGTTTGGCGGGACAGAAACCGATGGCCGGGGAGCTGTTTTTT
>-|TRBV7-8|-|TRBJ1-1
CASSPRDINTEAFF
TGTGCCAGCAGCCCCCGGGACATCAACACTGAAGCTTTCTTT
>-|TRBV19|-|TRBJ1-5
CASSNQGVGNQPQHF
TGTGCCAGTAGTAACCAGGGTGTGGGCAATCAGCCCCAGCATTTT
>-|TRBV18|-|TRBJ2-1
CASSPPSSYNEQFF
TGTGCCAGCTCACCACCGTCCTCCTACAATGAGCAGTTCTTC
>-|TRBV7-2|-|TRBJ2-5
CASRLLATETQYF
TGTGCCAGCAGGCTACTAGCCACAGAGACCCAGTACTTC
>many|TRBV11-3|-|TRBJ2-1
CASSLAGTSRSSYNEQFF
TGTGCCAGCAGCTTAGCCGGGACTTCCAGAAGCTCCTACAATGAGCAGTTCTTC
>-|TRBV28|TRBD1|TRBJ2-1
CATRQGYNEQFF
TGTGCCACCCGACAGGGGTACAATGAGCAGTTCTTC
>-|TRBV7-9|-|TRBJ2-1
CASSLEAMGQFF
TGTGCCAGCAGCTTAGAAGCGATGGGGCAGTTCTTC
>many|TRBV21-1|-|TRBJ2-1
CASTWGVPEQFF
TGTGCCAGCACCTGGGGGGTTCCTGAGCAGTTCTTC
>many|TRBV7-3|TRBD1|TRBJ2-1
CASSSDRGYNEQFF
TGTGCCAGCAGCTCGGACAGGGGGTACAATGAGCAGTTCTTC
>-|TRBV5-6|TRBD2|TRBJ2-7
CASSPSGINYEQYF
TGTGCCAGCAGCCCGAGCGGGATTAACTACGAGCAGTACTTC
>many|TRBV4-1|-|TRBJ1-2
CASSQAWVEEDGYTF
TGCGCCAGCAGCCAAGCGTGGGTAGAGGAGGATGGCTACACCTTC
>-|TRBV12-5|-|TRBJ2-7
CASGLVYGHSYEQYF
TGTGCTAGTGGTTTGGTGTATGGGCACTCCTACGAGCAGTACTTC
>-|TRBV27|-|TRBJ1-2
CASSAGPSSGYTF
TGTGCCAGCAGTGCGGGACCCAGCAGTGGCTACACCTTC
>-|TRBV4-1|TRBD1|TRBJ2-1
CASSQEQGGEQFF
TGCGCCAGCAGCCAAGAACAGGGGGGTGAGCAGTTCTTC
>few|TRBV19|-|TRBJ1-5
CASSIGAVSNQPQHF
TGTGCCAGTAGTATAGGCGCAGTCAGCAATCAGCCCCAGCATTTT
>-|TRBV24-1|-|TRBJ2-7
CATRGAAGHEQYF
TGTGCCACCCGGGGGGCAGCGGGCCACGAGCAGTACTTC
>few|TRBV24-1|TRBD1|TRBJ2-7
CATRDRGAIAPYEQYF
TGTGCCACCCGGGACAGGGGCGCTATTGCCCCCTACGAGCAGTACTTC
>many|TRBV12-3/TRBV12-4|TRBD1|TRBJ2-2
CASRPGTGTTGELFF
TGTGCCAGCAGGCCCGGGACAGGGACCACCGGGGAGCTGTTTTTT
>few|TRBV9|TRBD1|TRBJ2-5
CASSWDSQETQYF
TGTGCCAGCAGCTGGGACAGCCAAGAGACCCAGTACTTC
>-|TRBV7-9|TRBD2|TRBJ2-3
CASGTLAGETDTQYF
TGTGCCAGCGGCACACTAGCGGGAGAAACAGATACGCAGTATTTT
>-|TRBV11-2|TRBD2|TRBJ2-7
CASRRALLAGYEQYF
TGTGCCAGCAGACGAGCTCTACTAGCGGGGTACGAGCAGTACTTC